Below, 14 T cell receptor beta chains from the same sample are listed, as sequenced in a study of molecular identifiers for immune sequencing clone quantification. In TCRdb, the PCR reads were re-called with MiXCR into one record per CDR3 protein. In the table there are hundreds of thousands of distinct CDR3 sequences, roughly 23% of which are singletons. Sequencing was carried out using naive CD8+ T cells from blood, with Jurkat cell RNA spiked in. Noted subset: FACS-sorted CD8+CD4-CCR7+CD45RA+ naive T cells. Receptors originate from a human donor in good health. Some libraries in this study had Jurkat cell RNA spiked in.

This clonotype was seen repeatedly, ten times or more. V usage is TRBV5-1 and J usage is TRBJ1-5, with 8 bases aligning to TRBD1. CDR3 length: 15 residues. V shed 0 bases and J 5 bases; nucleotides not matched to a gene: 4. Germline-derived CDR1 and CDR2 are SGHRS and YFSETQ. Here the CDR3 reads CASSLEAGGYQPQHF. DNA of the CDR3: TGCGCCAGCAGCTTGGAGGCAGGGGGCTATCAGCCCCAGCATTTT.

This clonotype was found once. The chain is built from TRBV11-3 and TRBJ2-1, with a weak D call TRBD2 (5 bases). This CDR3 comprises 16 residues. Trimming removed 0 bases from V and 2 bases from J, with 11 bases in between. CDR1 and CDR2 from the germline V gene are SGHNT and YENEEA. CDR3 region: CASSLDARTPYNEQFF. Written as DNA, the CDR3 is TGTGCCAGCAGCTTAGATGCTAGGACTCCCTACAATGAGCAGTTCTTC.

The chain links TRBV6-5 to TRBJ2-5; D possibly uses TRBD1 or TRBD2 (7 bases each). CDR1 is MNHEY, CDR2 SVGAGI, per germline. V lost 2 bases and J 5 bases, leaving 18 bases between the germline ends. This CDR3 has 16 residues. CDR3: CASSYGLQGRGETQYF. The CDR3 DNA reads TGTGCCAGCAGTTACGGTTTACAGGGGCGGGGGGAGACCCAGTACTTC.

The chain uses TRBV4-3 and TRBJ2-7; D unresolved. V lost 0 bases, J lost 5 bases, and 11 bases lay in between. The CDR3 runs to 14 residues. CDR1 is LGHNA, CDR2 YSLEER, per germline. CDR3 in DNA: TGCGCCAGCAGCCAAGAGGGTGTTGGGCACGAGCAGTACTTC. Translating it yields CASSQEGVGHEQYF.

The CDR3 DNA follows: TGTGCCAGCAAAGGGGACAGATACACAGATACGCAGTATTTT. Translation gives CASKGDRYTDTQYF. This chain links TRBV6-1 with TRBJ2-3; 7 nucleotides align to TRBD1. CDR3 length: 14 residues. The V gene end was trimmed by 7 bases and the J gene end by 2 bases; junction bases not matched to a gene: 6. Germline values: CDR1 MNHNS, CDR2 SASEGT.

This clonotype appeared a few times. The rearrangement joins TRBV6-2 or TRBV6-3 to TRBJ2-7; TRBD1 might be the D (6 bases). The V and J ends lost 2 bases and 3 bases respectively, with 11 bases between them. Germline V gene data show CDR1 as MNHEY and CDR2 as SVGEGT. The CDR3 has 14 amino acids. DNA of the CDR3: TGTGCCAGCAGTTACGGGACATTTATCTACGAGCAGTACTTC. Its protein is CASSYGTFIYEQYF.

The chain uses TRBV12-3 or TRBV12-4 and TRBJ2-1; 15 bases agree with TRBD2. Unmatched junction bases numbered 8, after V lost 4 bases and J lost 4 bases. This CDR3 comprises 18 residues. The CDR3 spells CASSSGLAGGPGYNEQFF. The DNA of the CDR3 is TGTGCCAGCAGTTCCGGACTAGCGGGGGGGCCGGGATACAATGAGCAGTTCTTC.

This clonotype appeared many times. The V gene is TRBV4-1, the J gene TRBJ1-5; no definite D call. The CDR3 spans 16 residues. V lost 1 base, J lost 4 bases, and 14 bases lay in between. Germline assignment: CDR1 MGHRA and CDR2 YSYEKL. The CDR3 DNA reads TGCGCCAGCAGCCAAGTGCCCAGAACGATTAATCAGCCCCAGCATTTT. This gives the protein CASSQVPRTINQPQHF.

This clonotype appeared many times. The V call is TRBV4-2, the J call TRBJ2-7, with TRBD1 matching 7 bases. V lost 0 bases to trimming and J lost 3 bases; unmatched junction nucleotides: 2. The CDR3 is 14 amino acids. Looked up from germline, CDR1 is LGHNA and CDR2 is YNFKEQ. This CDR3 is CASSQEQGYYEQYF. Written as DNA, the CDR3 is TGTGCCAGCAGCCAAGAACAGGGGTACTACGAGCAGTACTTC.

In its sample, this clonotype was seen many times. CDR3 DNA sequence: TGTGCCAGCAGCCAATCTTTTTCTAGCGGGGAACAAGAGACCCAGTACTTC. This codes for CASSQSFSSGEQETQYF. The V call is TRBV3-1, the J call TRBJ2-5; 9 bases line up with TRBD2. J was trimmed by 2 bases and V by 2 bases; bases with no gene match: 9. The CDR3 is 17 amino acids. Germline V gene data show CDR1 as LGHDT and CDR2 as YNNKEL (reference sequence).

This clonotype was seen more than once but under ten times. V is TRBV7-8 and J is TRBJ2-3; D uncertain. V lost 3 bases to trimming and J lost 6 bases, with 10 bases between them. CDR3 length equals 13 residues. CDR1 SGHVS and CDR2 FQNEAQ come from the germline V gene. This CDR3 is CASSFSTLDTQYF. The CDR3 nucleotides read TGTGCCAGCAGCTTTAGTACTTTGGATACGCAGTATTTT.

This clonotype was recorded at least ten times. The gene calls are TRBV14 and TRBJ2-7, with no clear D. V gave up 0 bases and J gave up 10 bases, with 7 bases separating them. Germline CDR1 is SGHDN and CDR2 is FVKESK. The CDR3 runs 11 residues. The CDR3 sequence: CASSQDLDQYF. The CDR3, as DNA: TGTGCCAGCAGCCAAGATTTGGATCAGTACTTC.

This clonotype was detected only a few times. This CDR3 reads CASSHGDRGSKAFF. The CDR3, as DNA: TGCGCCAGCAGCCACGGGGACAGGGGGTCTAAAGCTTTCTTT. The rearrangement joins TRBV4-1 to TRBJ1-1, with 11 bases aligning to TRBD1. The CDR3 has 14 residues. J lost 9 bases, V lost 3 bases, and 6 bases had no gene match. Germline-derived CDR1 and CDR2 are MGHRA and YSYEKL.

This clonotype came up a few times. The gene calls are TRBV3-1 and TRBJ2-1; perhaps TRBD2 as D (6 bases). This CDR3 is 16 amino acids long. From germline, CDR1 is LGHDT and CDR2 YNNKEL (reference sequence). V was cut by 0 bases and J by 7 bases, with 16 bases left in between. DNA of the CDR3: TGTGCCAGCAGCCAAGATGTAGCGGTCGGTACGAATGAGCAGTTCTTC. Protein sequence: CASSQDVAVGTNEQFF.